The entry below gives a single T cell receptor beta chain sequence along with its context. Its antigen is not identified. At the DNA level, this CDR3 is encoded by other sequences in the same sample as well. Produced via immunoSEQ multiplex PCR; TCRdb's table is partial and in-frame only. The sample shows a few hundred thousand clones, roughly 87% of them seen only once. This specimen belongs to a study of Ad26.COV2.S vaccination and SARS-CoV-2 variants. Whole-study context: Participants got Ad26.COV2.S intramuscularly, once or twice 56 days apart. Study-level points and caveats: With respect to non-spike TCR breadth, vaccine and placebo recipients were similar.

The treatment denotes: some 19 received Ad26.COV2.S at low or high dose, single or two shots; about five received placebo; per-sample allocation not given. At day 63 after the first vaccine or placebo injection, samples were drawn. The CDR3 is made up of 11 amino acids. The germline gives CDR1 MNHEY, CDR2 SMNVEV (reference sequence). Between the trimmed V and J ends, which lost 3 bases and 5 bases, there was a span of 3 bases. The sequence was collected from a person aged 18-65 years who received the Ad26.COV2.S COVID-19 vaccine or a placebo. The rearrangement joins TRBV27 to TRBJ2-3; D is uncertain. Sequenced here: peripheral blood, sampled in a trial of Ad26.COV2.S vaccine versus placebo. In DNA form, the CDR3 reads TGTGCCAGCAGTTTGGGAGATACGCAGTATTTT. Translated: CASSLGDTQYF.